This T cell receptor (beta chain) was identified during a study of OX40 agonist ivuxolimab in advanced cancers. Overall study: Administration of intravenous ivuxolimab to patients occurred every 2 weeks at 0.01 to 10 mg/kg. A mean age of about 59 years, range roughly 23 to 79, was recorded, and 70% to 85% were male.

In the case of this clone: Its antigen is unknown.

Profiled with immunoSEQ multiplex PCR; TCRdb holds only in-frame clones, not every one. The table has some 66,000 clones, approximately 81% seen once; the top ten hold roughly 0.9%. Notes on the study in general: Not determined was the antigen specificity of the expanded peripheral T cells.

CDR1 is SGHDN, CDR2 FVKESK, per germline. V shed 2 bases and J shed 8 bases, with 12 bases lying between them. The CDR3 contains 13 residues. The chain uses TRBV14 and TRBJ1-2; D call uncertain. This clonotype was sampled from an adult with an advanced solid tumor such as melanoma, head and neck, liver or kidney cancer. Here the sequenced sample was CD4+ or CD8+ T cells sorted from blood, taken in a trial of the OX40 agonist ivuxolimab. The CDR3 nucleotides read TGTGCCAGCAGCCAACAACCTAACACAGGCTACACCTTC. Translation gives CASSQQPNTGYTF.